This entry is about one TCR beta chain. The protocol was immunoSEQ multiplex PCR, while the TCRdb copy is restricted to in-frame clones and leaves out a portion. The sample lists approximately 71,000 clones, around 90% occurring once. The record originates from a study of cytomegalovirus exposure and HLA in healthy donors. Across the study: A subsequent analysis stated that the roughly 120 validation repertoires were run on the same platform as the 600 to 750 first-cohort repertoires.

Trimming pared 5 bases from V and 0 bases from J, leaving 11 bases between. CDR1 and CDR2 (germline): LNHDA, SQIVND (reference sequence). This CDR3 spans 15 amino acids. This receptor was taken from a man aged 18-30 years in good health and CMV-seronegative. The chain combines TRBV19 with TRBJ2-1; D is perhaps TRBD2 (6 bases). The sample taken for sequencing was PBMCs. The chain's CDR3 is CASSAPRGSYNEQFF. As DNA, the CDR3 is TGTGCCAGTAGTGCCCCGCGGGGCTCCTACAATGAGCAGTTCTTC.